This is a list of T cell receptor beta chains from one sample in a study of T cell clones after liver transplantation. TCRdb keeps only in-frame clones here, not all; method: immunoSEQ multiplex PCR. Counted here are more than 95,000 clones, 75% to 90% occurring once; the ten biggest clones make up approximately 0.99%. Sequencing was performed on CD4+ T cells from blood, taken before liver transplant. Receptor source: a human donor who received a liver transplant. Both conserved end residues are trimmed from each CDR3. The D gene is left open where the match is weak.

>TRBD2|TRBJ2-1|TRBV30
AWSELAGGLALINEQF
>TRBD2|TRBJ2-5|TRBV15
ATSRRLAGETQY
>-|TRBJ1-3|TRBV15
ATSFQKGTKPPD
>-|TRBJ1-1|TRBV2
ASSPQGLNTEAF
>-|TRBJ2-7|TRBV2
ASRGSTYEQY
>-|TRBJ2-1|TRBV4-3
ASSQDRTEYNEQF
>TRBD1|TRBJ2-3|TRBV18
ASSPGDRGGTDTQY
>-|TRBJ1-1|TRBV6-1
ASILTPMNTEAF
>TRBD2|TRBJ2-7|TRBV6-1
ASSAYGLASDEQY
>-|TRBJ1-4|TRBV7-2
ASREVATNEKLF
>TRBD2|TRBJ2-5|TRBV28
ASMPSGSYQETQY
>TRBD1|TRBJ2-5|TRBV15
ATSREQGAGETQY
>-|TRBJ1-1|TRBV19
ASSRTFDTEAF